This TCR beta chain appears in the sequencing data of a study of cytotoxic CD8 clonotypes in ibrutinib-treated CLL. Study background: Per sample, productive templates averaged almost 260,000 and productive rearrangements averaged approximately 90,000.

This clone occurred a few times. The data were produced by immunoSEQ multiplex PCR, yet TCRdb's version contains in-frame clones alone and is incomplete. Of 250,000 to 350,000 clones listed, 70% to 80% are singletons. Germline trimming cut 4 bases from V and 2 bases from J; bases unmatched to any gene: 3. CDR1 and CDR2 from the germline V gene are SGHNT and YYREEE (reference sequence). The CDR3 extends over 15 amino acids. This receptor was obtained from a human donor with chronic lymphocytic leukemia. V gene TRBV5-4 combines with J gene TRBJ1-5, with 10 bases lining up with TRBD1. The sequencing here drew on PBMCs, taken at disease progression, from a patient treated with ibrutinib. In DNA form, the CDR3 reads TGTGCCAGCAGCCCTGGGACAGGGGGCAATCAGCCCCAGCATTTT. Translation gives CASSPGTGGNQPQHF.